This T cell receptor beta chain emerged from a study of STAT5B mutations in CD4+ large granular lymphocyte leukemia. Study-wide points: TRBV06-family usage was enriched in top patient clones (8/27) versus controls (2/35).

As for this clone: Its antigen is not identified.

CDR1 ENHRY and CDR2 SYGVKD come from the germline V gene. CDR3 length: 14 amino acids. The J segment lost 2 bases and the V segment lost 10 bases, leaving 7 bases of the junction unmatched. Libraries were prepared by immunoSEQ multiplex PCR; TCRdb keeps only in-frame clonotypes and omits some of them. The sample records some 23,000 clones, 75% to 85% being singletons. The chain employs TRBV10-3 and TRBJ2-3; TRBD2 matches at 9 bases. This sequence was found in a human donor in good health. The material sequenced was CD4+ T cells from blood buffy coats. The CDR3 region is CATTSGRFTDTQYF. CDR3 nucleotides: TGTGCCACCACTAGCGGGCGATTCACAGATACGCAGTATTTT.